This TCR beta chain emerged from a study of blood T cell repertoires in COVID-19. CDR1 and CDR2 (germline): LNHDA, SQIVND (reference sequence). CDR3 length equals 13 residues. V was cut by 3 bases and J by 13 bases, with 18 bases left in between. Some clones are missing from TCRdb's copy, which holds only in-frame ones; the method was immunoSEQ multiplex PCR. This table has 310,000 or so clones, around 86% appearing once. This clonotype originated in a man aged 45-60 years with active or convalescent COVID-19. The sequenced sample was peripheral blood. The chain has TRBV19 and TRBJ1-2; D remains unclear. The CDR3 here is CASSMMRARGSTF. The CDR3 DNA sequence: TGTGCCAGTAGTATGATGCGGGCTCGCGGTTCCACCTTC. Full variable domain (missing parts from reference TRBV19 and TRBJ1-2): DGGITQSPKYLFRKEGQNVTLSCEQNLNHDAMYWYRQDPGQGLRLIYYSQIVNDFQKGDIAEGYSVSREKKESFPLTVTSAQKNPTAFYLCASSMMRARGSTFGSGTRLTVV.